The present TCR beta chain was sequenced within a study of T cell responses to AZD1222 COVID-19 vaccine. About the study: Combined were second doses at about 4 or about 12 weeks.

The CDR3 is made up of 15 amino acids. CDR1 and CDR2 from the germline V gene are MNHNS and SASEGT. V lost 2 bases, J lost 0 bases, and 1 base stayed unmatched. Clones were read by immunoSEQ multiplex PCR, and TCRdb kept only the in-frame ones, dropping some. The sample consists of 120,000 or so clones, about 92% of them appearing once. Study conclusions and caveats: Donor demographics were predominantly white British with a female majority; clonal diversity may be underestimated. Unmutated regions of variants are reportedly targeted by nearly half of spike-specific TCRs.

In regard to this clone: No antigen is known for it.

The specimen comprised peripheral blood, sampled on day 0 of AZD1222 vaccination. The chain joins TRBV6-1 to TRBJ2-7, with 10 bases aligning to TRBD2. This TCR was recovered from an adult in good health. The CDR3 DNA sequence: TGTGCCAGCAGTGAAAGACTAGCGGGCTCCTACGAGCAGTACTTC. Translating it yields CASSERLAGSYEQYF.